This TCR beta chain derives from a study of blood T cell repertoires in COVID-19. Study overall: The study drew acute and convalescent COVID-19 samples from the United States, Italy and Spain.

In the study's own analysis: Scientists estimated how many nucleated cells there were by amplifying reference gene primers. Generated by immunoSEQ multiplex PCR, the TCRdb table keeps only in-frame clones and is missing some. V and J calls and clone size are those listed in that table; D and trimming were worked out from the DNA. The top ten hold around 17% of the sample, which has approximately 120,000 clones, approximately 86% seen once. Between the trimmed V and J ends, which lost 0 bases and 2 bases, there was a span of 7 bases. The CDR3 is made up of 14 amino acids. CDR1 LNHDA and CDR2 SQIVND come from the germline V gene (reference sequence).

The V call is TRBV19, the J call TRBJ1-2, with a weak D call TRBD1 (5 bases). This TCR was sampled from a woman between 50 and 59 years old who had recovered from COVID-19. Specimen: peripheral blood. CDR3 loop: CASSIDSGNYGYTF. In DNA form, the CDR3 reads TGTGCCAGTAGTATAGACTCAGGGAACTATGGCTACACCTTC. The whole variable domain, filled in from reference TRBV19 and TRBJ1-2, reads DGGITQSPKYLFRKEGQNVTLSCEQNLNHDAMYWYRQDPGQGLRLIYYSQIVNDFQKGDIAEGYSVSREKKESFPLTVTSAQKNPTAFYLCASSIDSGNYGYTFGSGTRLTVV.